The 29 T cell receptor beta chains presented below share a single source sample, sequenced in a study of T cell responses to AZD1222 COVID-19 vaccine. Measured with immunoSEQ multiplex PCR; TCRdb has only the in-frame clones, and not every one. The sample includes 150,000 or so clones, about 91% of them seen just once. This sample comprised peripheral blood, obtained 28 days after the second AZD1222 dose. These receptors were collected from an adult who received the AZD1222 COVID-19 vaccine.

The V and J genes are TRBV6-2 or TRBV6-3 and TRBJ1-1; D gene ambiguous. Between the trimmed V and J ends, which lost 0 bases and 0 bases, there was a span of 5 bases. In germline, CDR1 is MNHEY, CDR2 SVGEGT. The CDR3 covers 14 residues. The CDR3: CASSYSGLNTEAFF. The CDR3 nucleotides are TGTGCCAGCAGTTACTCAGGATTGAACACTGAAGCTTTCTTT.

The V and J genes are TRBV5-1 and TRBJ2-7, with a possible D match to TRBD2 (6 bases). CDR3 length: 15 residues. V gave up 0 bases and J gave up 1 base, with 11 bases separating them. The germline V gene encodes CDR1 SGHRS and CDR2 YFSETQ. The CDR3 DNA is TGCGCCAGCAGCTTGGATCCGGCGGGGTCCTACGAGCAGTACTTC. It encodes CASSLDPAGSYEQYF.

This chain joins TRBV2 and TRBJ1-4; tentative D call: TRBD1 (5 bases). V was trimmed by 2 bases and J by 10 bases, leaving 11 bases between them. Germline CDR1 reads SNHLY; CDR2 reads FYNNEI. The length of the CDR3 is 13 residues. CDR3 in amino acids: CASSERGVGKLFF. The CDR3 nucleotides are TGTGCCAGCAGTGAAAGAGGGGTTGGAAAACTGTTTTTT. Full variable domain (missing parts from reference TRBV2 and TRBJ1-4): EPEVTQTPSHQVTQMGQEVILRCVPISNHLYFYWYRQILGQKVEFLVSFYNNEISEKSEIFDDQFSVERPDGSNFTLKIRSTKLEDSAMYFCASSERGVGKLFFGSGTQLSVL.

The CDR3 loop reads CASSAGQGLLNIQYF. For the CDR3, the DNA is TGTGCCAGCAGCGCTGGACAGGGGTTGTTGAACATTCAGTACTTC. The chain has TRBV2 and TRBJ2-4; TRBD1 aligns across 9 bases. The CDR3 is 15 residues long. Unmatched junction bases numbered 10, after V lost 6 bases and J lost 7 bases. Germline values: CDR1 SNHLY, CDR2 FYNNEI.

V gene TRBV12-3 or TRBV12-4 combines with J gene TRBJ2-7; D may match TRBD1 or TRBD2 (5 bases each). Trimming shortened V by 6 bases and J by 4 bases, and 13 bases separated the two germline ends. This CDR3 spans 13 amino acids. CDR3 DNA sequence: TGTGCCAGCAGCCGGGGCCAGGGTTACGAGCAGTACTTC. It translates to CASSRGQGYEQYF.

V is TRBV7-9 and J is TRBJ1-1; possible D gene TRBD1, 6 bases. The V end lost 3 bases, the J end lost 11 bases, and 16 bases lay between the germline ends. The CDR3 runs 13 residues. Germline loops: CDR1 SEHNR, CDR2 FQNEAQ (reference sequence). The CDR3 nucleotides are TGTGCCAGCAGCTTTCACTCTTCAGGGGCGGCTTTCTTT. Translating gives CASSFHSSGAAFF.

This chain uses TRBV19 with TRBJ1-5; D might be TRBD1 (5 bases). Trimming shortened V by 7 bases and J by 6 bases, and 19 bases separated the two germline ends. The CDR3 covers 15 residues. CDR1 is LNHDA and CDR2 is SQIVND in the germline V gene (reference sequence). The CDR3 DNA is TGTGCCAGTACGGTTTCGGGGCTCCTTCTTCAGCCCCAGCATTTT. Its translation: CASTVSGLLLQPQHF.

The gene calls are TRBV6-2 or TRBV6-3 and TRBJ1-5, with 8 bases that match TRBD1. The junction had 5 bases not matched to a gene; V was cut back by 6 bases and J by 7 bases. This CDR3 region has 13 residues. CDR1 and CDR2 (germline): MNHEY, SVGEGT. The CDR3: CASSPDREQPQHF. CDR3 in DNA: TGTGCCAGCAGCCCGGACAGGGAACAGCCCCAGCATTTT.

The V and J genes are TRBV29-1 and TRBJ2-3, with 12 bases lining up with TRBD2. This CDR3 region has 15 residues. CDR1 and CDR2 (germline): SQVTM, ANQGSEA. Trimming removed 6 bases from V and 8 bases from J; junction bases left unmatched: 12. CDR3 sequence reads: CSVDSTSGSSGTQYF. As DNA, the CDR3 is TGCAGCGTAGACTCGACTAGCGGGAGCAGCGGTACGCAGTATTTT.

The chain employs TRBV5-1 and TRBJ1-2; D is ambiguous. The CDR3 covers 13 residues. The V gene lost 0 bases and the J gene lost 8 bases, with 11 bases spanning the gap. From germline, CDR1 is SGHRS and CDR2 YFSETQ. CDR3 coding DNA: TGCGCCAGCAGCTTGGCCGTAAGTTCCGGCTACACCTTC. Translation gives CASSLAVSSGYTF.

The J gene is TRBJ2-3, the V gene TRBV3-1 (or the pseudogene TRBV3-2); 7 nucleotides line up with TRBD2. The CDR3 sequence is 14 residues long. V shed 4 bases and J 4 bases; nucleotides not matched to a gene: 5. Per germline, CDR1 LGHDT and CDR2 YNNKEL (reference sequence). The CDR3 loop reads CASSPSGIADTQYF. Here the CDR3 DNA reads TGTGCCAGCAGCCCCAGCGGGATAGCAGATACGCAGTATTTT.

The rearrangement joins TRBV6-2 or TRBV6-3 to TRBJ1-1; the D is unclear. This CDR3 contains 13 residues. V was pared by 2 bases and J by 2 bases, with 6 bases between. From germline, CDR1 is MNHEY and CDR2 SVGEGT. The CDR3 coding sequence is TGTGCCAGCAGTTACGGCCCAAACACTGAAGCTTTCTTT. Translated, it gives CASSYGPNTEAFF.

The chain carries TRBV30 and TRBJ1-6; 12 bases agree with TRBD1. Germline assignment: CDR1 GTSNPN and CDR2 SVGIG (reference sequence). The CDR3 is 16 amino acids. Losses at the gene ends were 7 bases for V and 6 bases for J; bases not matched to a gene: 10. This CDR3 is CALGTGGPGGNSPLHF. CDR3 DNA sequence: TGTGCCTTGGGGACAGGGGGCCCCGGCGGTAATTCACCCCTCCACTTT.

The rearrangement uses TRBV29-1 and TRBJ2-1; 14 positions agree with TRBD2. The CDR3 length is 14 residues. With V trimmed by 7 bases and J by 6 bases, 5 bases remained unmatched. Per germline, CDR1 SQVTM and CDR2 ANQGSEA. The CDR3 spells CSAAGTSGGNEQFF. The CDR3 DNA reads as TGCAGCGCCGCAGGGACTAGCGGGGGCAATGAGCAGTTCTTC.

The chain couples TRBV30 to TRBJ1-6, with TRBD1 matching 9 bases. Germline CDR1 GTSNPN, CDR2 SVGIG (reference sequence). With V trimmed by 3 bases and J by 7 bases, 7 bases remained unmatched. The CDR3 has 15 amino acids. CDR3 residues: CAWRIFDRGNSPLHF. The CDR3 DNA reads TGTGCCTGGAGGATTTTTGACAGGGGGAATTCACCCCTCCACTTT. The full variable domain, rest sourced from reference TRBV30 and TRBJ1-6, is SQTIHQWPATLVQPVGSPLSLECTVEGTSNPNLYWYRQAAGRGLQLLFYSVGIGQISSEVPQNLSASRPQDRQFILSSKKLLLSDSGFYLCAWRIFDRGNSPLHFGNGTRLTVT.

The rearrangement links TRBV7-9 to TRBJ2-7, with TRBD1 matching over 8 bases. The J segment lost 3 bases and the V segment lost 5 bases, leaving 6 bases of the junction unmatched. The CDR3 contains 14 residues. Germline loops: CDR1 SEHNR, CDR2 FQNEAQ (reference sequence). CDR3 protein: CASSPRDRFYEQYF. The CDR3 DNA sequence: TGTGCCAGCAGCCCAAGGGACAGGTTCTACGAGCAGTACTTC.

This clone showed up just a few times. The sample contains more than one DNA sequence encoding this CDR3. The rearrangement uses TRBV6-4 and TRBJ2-2; tentatively, D is TRBD2 (5 bases). There are 13 residues in the CDR3. Germline V gene sequence: CDR1 MRHNA, CDR2 SNTAGT. Trimming took off 4 bases at V and 2 bases at J, with 5 bases between the two ends. The CDR3 DNA reads TGTGCCAGCAGTGGGACTAACACCGGGGAGCTGTTTTTT. Translated, it gives CASSGTNTGELFF.

This clone has just one count. V is TRBV9 and J is TRBJ1-6; D call uncertain. This CDR3 is 15 amino acids long. Per germline, CDR1 SGDLS and CDR2 YYNGEE. V lost 0 bases and J 6 bases, leaving 10 bases between the germline ends. The CDR3 region has the DNA TGTGCCAGCAGCGTAGTTGGTCACCCTAATTCACCCCTCCACTTT. It encodes CASSVVGHPNSPLHF.

J is TRBJ2-3 and V is TRBV5-1; TRBD2 agrees at 7 bases. The CDR3 runs to 14 residues. Looked up from germline, CDR1 is SGHRS and CDR2 is YFSETQ. V was clipped by 0 bases and J by 5 bases; unmatched bases: 3. The CDR3 region has the DNA TGCGCCAGCAGCTTGGGGCTAGCGGAAGATACGCAGTATTTT. Amino acid sequence: CASSLGLAEDTQYF.

The J gene is TRBJ2-3, the V gene TRBV6-5; 10 positions match TRBD2. V lost 6 bases to trimming and J lost 5 bases; unmatched junction nucleotides: 8. The CDR3 spans 15 residues. Germline V CDR1 and CDR2: MNHEY, SVGAGI. The CDR3 nucleotides read TGTGCCAGCAGGCTAGCGGGAGCCGAGGGAGATACGCAGTATTTT. It encodes CASRLAGAEGDTQYF.

CDR3 sequence: CASSLRDRYNEQFF. The CDR3 DNA reads as TGTGCCAGTAGTCTCCGGGACAGATACAATGAGCAGTTCTTC. The J gene is TRBJ2-1, the V gene TRBV19; 7 bases match TRBD1. The J segment lost 4 bases and the V segment lost 5 bases, leaving 5 bases of the junction unmatched. This CDR3 region has 14 residues. In germline, CDR1 is LNHDA, CDR2 SQIVND (reference sequence).

The V and J genes are TRBV5-6 and TRBJ2-7; D call uncertain. Trimming stripped 0 bases from V and 6 bases from J, with 10 bases between. Germline CDR1 SGHDT, CDR2 YYEEEE. This CDR3 has 13 amino acids. The CDR3 DNA reads TGTGCCAGCAGCTTGGCCCCATCGGGCGAGCAGTACTTC. Its translation is CASSLAPSGEQYF.

This sequence joins TRBV5-1 and TRBJ2-2, with 9 bases fitting TRBD2. CDR1 SGHRS and CDR2 YFSETQ come from the germline V gene. This CDR3 spans 13 amino acids. J gave up 3 bases and V 7 bases, and 1 base lay outside the gene matches. The CDR3 DNA reads TGCGCCAGCCGGACTAGCGACACCGGGGAGCTGTTTTTT. This codes for CASRTSDTGELFF.

The gene calls are TRBV12-5 and TRBJ2-3; possible D gene TRBD2, 5 bases. Trimming pared 2 bases from V and 2 bases from J, leaving 8 bases between. There are 14 residues in the CDR3. The germline CDR1 and CDR2 sequences are LGHNT and FRNRAP. CDR3 region: CASGLYGVTDTQYF. The CDR3 bases are TGTGCTAGTGGTTTGTACGGGGTCACAGATACGCAGTATTTT.

This clone was seen more than once but under ten times. V and J are TRBV2 and TRBJ1-6; 9 nucleotides align to TRBD1. Germline trimming cut 2 bases from V and 9 bases from J; bases unmatched to any gene: 5. Germline V gives CDR1 SNHLY, CDR2 FYNNEI. This CDR3 has 15 amino acids. The CDR3 protein is CASSEKWTGASPLHF. CDR3 nucleotide sequence: TGTGCCAGCAGTGAAAAGTGGACAGGGGCTTCACCCCTCCACTTT.

The V call is TRBV24-1, the J call TRBJ2-5; D is possibly TRBD1 (5 bases). Trimming took 4 bases from V and 4 from J, leaving 9 bases between them. This CDR3 is 13 amino acids long. Germline V gene sequence: CDR1 KGHDR, CDR2 SFDVKD. Here the CDR3 DNA reads TGTGCCACCAGTGACCCAGGGCGAGAGACCCAGTACTTC. The encoded protein is CATSDPGRETQYF.

The gene calls are TRBV7-2 and TRBJ2-7; 7 bases match TRBD1. V shed 5 bases, J shed 9 bases, and the junction held 10 bases outside the gene matches. The CDR3 length is 13 residues. CDR1 SGHTA and CDR2 FQGNSA come from the germline V gene. The CDR3 loop reads CASSADRSRVQYF. CDR3 sequence (DNA): TGTGCCAGCAGCGCGGACAGGTCTCGCGTGCAGTACTTC.

The genes are TRBV14 and TRBJ2-3; tentative D call: TRBD2 (7 bases). The germline CDR1 and CDR2 sequences are SGHDN and FVKESK. V shed 0 bases and J shed 5 bases, with 18 bases lying between them. The length of the CDR3 is 17 residues. CDR3 sequence reads: CASSQDRMGGRRDTQYF. The CDR3, as DNA: TGTGCCAGCAGCCAAGATCGTATGGGGGGGCGTAGAGATACGCAGTATTTT. Full variable domain (missing parts from reference TRBV14 and TRBJ2-3): EAGVTQFPSHSVIEKGQTVTLRCDPISGHDNLYWYRRVMGKEIKFLLHFVKESKQDESGMPNNRFLAERTGGTYSTLKVQPAELEDSGVYFCASSQDRMGGRRDTQYFGPGTRLTVL.

DNA for the CDR3: TGTGCCAGCAGAACAACAGCGTATAGCAATCAGCCCCAGCATTTT. Its protein is CASRTTAYSNQPQHF. The chain is built from TRBV6-5 and TRBJ1-5, with D unclear. The V end lost 6 bases, the J end lost 0 bases, and 12 bases lay between the germline ends. This CDR3 is built from 15 residues. Germline CDR1 MNHEY, CDR2 SVGAGI.